This TCR beta chain is from a study of cytomegalovirus exposure and HLA in healthy donors. PCR used 60 Vbeta primers and 13 Jbeta primers. Assay: immunoSEQ multiplex PCR; the TCRdb copy retains only in-frame clones and omits some. The data contain about 150,000 clones, about 77% of them singletons. Comments on this clone: Antigen: not known.

Study-wide results and limits: Some public TCRs appeared in many individuals, while most sequences were rare. Owing to their indistinguishability, certain V segments, notably TRBV6-2 and TRBV6-3, were excluded. In a later analysis, at a false discovery rate of 0.05, under 20,000 TCR beta sequences were associated with HLA alleles.

The CDR3 sequence is 15 residues long. Germline values: CDR1 SGHRS, CDR2 YFSETQ. With V trimmed by 4 bases and J by 8 bases, 9 bases remained unmatched. This clonotype was sampled from a male donor in good health and CMV-seronegative. Source material: PBMCs. The chain uses TRBV5-1 and TRBJ2-1; 10 bases agree with TRBD1. The CDR3 nucleotides are TGCGCCAGCAGCCCCTCCGGACAGGGGGTCCATGAGCAGTTCTTC. Residues: CASSPSGQGVHEQFF.